This is a list of T cell receptor beta chains from one sample in a study of identical twins. TCRdb re-called the 5' RACE reads with MiXCR, one entry per CDR3 protein. The sample yields under 350,000 distinct CDR3 sequences, less than 9.5% seen once. These same data were also listed under a study on yellow fever vaccine responses in identical twins.

The sequencing sample was made of CD8+ T cells sorted from blood. These receptors originate from a young woman in good health. Both conserved end residues are part of each CDR3. D genes are given only for firm matches. Size values are once, few and many counts, or a class for expanded clones, and some rows have none.

. | TRBJ2-5 | TRBV4-1 | few | CASSHWGTQYF | TGCGCCAGCAGCCATTGGGGGACCCAGTACTTC
TRBD2 | TRBJ2-1 | TRBV12-3/TRBV12-4 | many | CASSFELAGGVGEQFF | TGTGCCAGCAGTTTTGAACTAGCGGGAGGTGTGGGTGAGCAGTTCTTC
. | TRBJ2-1 | TRBV28 | few | CASSHGREQFF | TGTGCCAGCAGCCACGGGAGAGAGCAGTTCTTC
TRBD2 | TRBJ2-7 | TRBV4-3 | . | CASSQDPSSSGNYEQYF | TGCGCCAGCAGCCAAGACCCGTCGTCTAGCGGGAACTACGAGCAGTACTTC
. | TRBJ2-5 | TRBV10-3 | many | CAIRLGRQGEETQYF | TGTGCCATCAGACTAGGAAGGCAGGGTGAAGAGACCCAGTACTTC
TRBD2 | TRBJ2-3 | TRBV11-2 | . | CASRAGGDTQYF | TGTGCCAGCAGGGCGGGGGGAGATACGCAGTATTTT
. | TRBJ2-6 | TRBV3-1 | . | CASSQPVSWAGANVLTF | TGTGCCAGCTCCCAGCCGGTCTCATGGGCTGGGGCCAACGTCCTGACTTTC
. | TRBJ2-1 | TRBV29-1 | few | CSAWDLLRYEQFF | TGCAGCGCTTGGGACCTTCTGCGCTATGAGCAGTTCTTC
. | TRBJ2-7 | TRBV15 | . | CATRGSGGYEQYF | TGTGCCACCAGGGGGAGTGGGGGGTACGAGCAGTACTTC
. | TRBJ2-7 | TRBV29-1 | many | CSVEVGDGDEQYF | TGCAGCGTTGAAGTTGGAGATGGGGACGAGCAGTACTTC
TRBD2 | TRBJ2-5 | TRBV15 | many | CATSNPREGIRETQYF | TGTGCCACCAGCAATCCCAGGGAGGGGATAAGAGAGACCCAGTACTTC
TRBD1 | TRBJ1-1 | TRBV11-1 | . | CASSDLTGAVGTEAFF | TGTGCCAGCAGCGACCTTACAGGGGCGGTCGGCACTGAAGCTTTCTTT
. | TRBJ2-1 | TRBV27 | . | CASRSGLSSYNEQFF | TGTGCCAGCAGGAGCGGGCTGAGCTCCTACAATGAGCAGTTCTTC
. | TRBJ2-3 | TRBV7-9 | few | CASLAKADTQYF | TGTGCCAGCCTGGCTAAGGCAGATACGCAGTATTTT
. | TRBJ1-1 | TRBV5-1 | many | CASSLNWGMGNTEAFF | TGCGCCAGCAGCTTGAACTGGGGCATGGGTAACACTGAAGCTTTCTTT
. | TRBJ2-3 | TRBV27 | . | CASSLYGRDTQYF | TGTGCCAGCAGTTTATATGGCCGAGATACGCAGTATTTT
. | TRBJ2-2 | TRBV7-6 | few | CASSLEFETPNTGELFF | TGTGCCAGCAGCTTAGAGTTTGAGACTCCGAACACCGGGGAGCTGTTTTTT
. | TRBJ2-4 | TRBV4-3 | many | CASSQYRGGNIQYF | TGCGCCAGCAGCCAGTACAGGGGGGGTAACATTCAGTACTTC
TRBD1 | TRBJ1-5 | TRBV4-1 | few | CASSHPTGTGNQPQHF | TGCGCCAGCAGCCACCCTACGGGGACAGGGAATCAGCCCCAGCATTTT
TRBD2 | TRBJ2-1 | TRBV20-1 | many | CSAYGTSGSSYNEQFF | TGCAGTGCTTACGGGACTAGCGGGAGTTCCTACAATGAGCAGTTCTTC
. | TRBJ1-1 | TRBV7-9 | . | CASTTREDDTEASF | TGTGCCAGCACCACCCGGGAGGATGACACTGAAGCTTCCTTT
. | TRBJ2-7 | TRBV4-1 | many | CASSQDLYEQYF | TGCGCCAGCAGCCAAGATCTCTACGAGCAGTACTTC
. | TRBJ2-1 | TRBV4-1 | many | CASSQGFSRDSQFF | TGCGCCAGCAGCCAAGGTTTCTCCCGGGACTCCCAGTTCTTC
. | TRBJ2-7 | TRBV15 | . | CATSRSRTHEQYF | TGTGCCACCAGCAGAAGTAGGACGCACGAGCAGTACTTC
. | TRBJ1-1 | TRBV4-3 | many | CASSQDRYSLVTEAFF | TGCGCCAGCAGCCAAGATCGGTACAGTCTAGTCACTGAAGCTTTCTTT
. | TRBJ2-3 | TRBV2 | many | CASSDSPAQYF | TGTGCCAGCAGTGACAGTCCCGCGCAGTATTTT
TRBD2 | TRBJ2-5 | TRBV9 | few | CASSVDGGALETQYF | TGTGCCAGCAGCGTAGACGGGGGGGCGTTAGAGACCCAGTACTTC
. | TRBJ2-2 | TRBV11-3 | few | CASSLDPGRGELFF | TGTGCCAGCAGCTTAGATCCCGGACGGGGGGAGCTGTTTTTT
. | TRBJ2-5 | TRBV29-1 | many | CSAQRSETQYF | TGCAGCGCCCAGAGATCGGAGACCCAGTACTTC
. | TRBJ2-5 | TRBV5-4 | . | CASSFEAKETQYF | TGTGCCAGCAGCTTTGAAGCGAAAGAGACCCAGTACTTC
. | TRBJ2-7 | TRBV6-1 | many | CASSPGLSLEVQYF | TGTGCCAGCAGTCCCGGACTTAGCCTAGAGGTGCAGTACTTC
. | TRBJ2-7 | TRBV3-1 | . | CASSQDNKNEQYF | TGTGCCAGCAGCCAAGATAACAAAAACGAGCAGTACTTC